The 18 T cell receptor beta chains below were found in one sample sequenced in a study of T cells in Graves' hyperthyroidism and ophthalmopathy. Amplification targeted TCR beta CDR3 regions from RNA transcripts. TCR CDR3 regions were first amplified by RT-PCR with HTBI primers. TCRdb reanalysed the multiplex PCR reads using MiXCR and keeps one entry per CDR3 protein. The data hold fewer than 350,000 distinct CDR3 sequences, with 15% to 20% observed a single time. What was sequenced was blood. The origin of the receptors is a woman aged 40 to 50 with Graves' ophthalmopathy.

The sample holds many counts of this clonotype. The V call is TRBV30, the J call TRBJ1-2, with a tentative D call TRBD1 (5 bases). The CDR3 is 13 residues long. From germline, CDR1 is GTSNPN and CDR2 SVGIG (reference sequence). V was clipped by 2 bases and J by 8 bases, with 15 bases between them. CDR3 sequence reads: CAWSRGPTRGYTF. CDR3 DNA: TGTGCCTGGAGTAGGGGACCAACGCGAGGCTACACCTTC.

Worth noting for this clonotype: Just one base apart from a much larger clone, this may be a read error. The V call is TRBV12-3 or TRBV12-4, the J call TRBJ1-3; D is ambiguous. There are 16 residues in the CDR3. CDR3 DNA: TGTGCCAGCAGTCATCGACGGGTCTTCTCTGGAAACACCATATCTTTT. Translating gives CASSHRRVFSGNTISF.

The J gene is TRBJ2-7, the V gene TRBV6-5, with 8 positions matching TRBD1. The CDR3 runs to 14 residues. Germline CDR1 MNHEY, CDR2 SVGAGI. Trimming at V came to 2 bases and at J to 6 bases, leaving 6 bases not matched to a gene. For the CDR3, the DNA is TGTGCCAGCAGTTACGGCCAGGGGGCAATCGAGCAGTACTTC. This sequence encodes CASSYGQGAIEQYF.

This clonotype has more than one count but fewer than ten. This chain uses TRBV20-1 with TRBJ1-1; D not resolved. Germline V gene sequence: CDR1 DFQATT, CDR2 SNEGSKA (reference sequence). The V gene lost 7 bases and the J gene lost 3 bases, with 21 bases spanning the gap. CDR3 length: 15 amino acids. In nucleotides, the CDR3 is TGCAGTGGTCGCGGGCGCAGACCCCTTTACACTGAAGCTTTCTTT. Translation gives CSGRGRRPLYTEAFF.

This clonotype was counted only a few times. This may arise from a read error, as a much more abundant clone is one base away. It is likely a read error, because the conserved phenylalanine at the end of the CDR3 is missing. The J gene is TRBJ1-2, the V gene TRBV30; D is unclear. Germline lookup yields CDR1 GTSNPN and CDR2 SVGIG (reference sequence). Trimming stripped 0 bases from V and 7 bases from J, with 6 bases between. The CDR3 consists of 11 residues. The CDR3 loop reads CAWSVPGGYTL. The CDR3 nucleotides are TGTGCCTGGAGTGTACCCGGTGGCTACACCCTC.

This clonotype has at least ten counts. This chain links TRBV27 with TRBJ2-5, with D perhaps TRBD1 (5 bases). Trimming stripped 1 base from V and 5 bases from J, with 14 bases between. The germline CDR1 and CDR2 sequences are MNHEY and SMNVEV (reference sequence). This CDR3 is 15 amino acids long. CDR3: CASSLFESSGETQYF. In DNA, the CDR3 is TGTGCCAGCAGTTTATTCGAGTCGTCAGGGGAGACCCAGTACTTC.

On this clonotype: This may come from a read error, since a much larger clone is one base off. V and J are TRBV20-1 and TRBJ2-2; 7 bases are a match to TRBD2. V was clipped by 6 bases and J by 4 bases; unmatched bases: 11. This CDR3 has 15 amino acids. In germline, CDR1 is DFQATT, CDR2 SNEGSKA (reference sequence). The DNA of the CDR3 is TGCAGTGCCCCAGCCCTAGCGGCGATCACCGGGGAGCTGTTTTTT. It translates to CSAPALAAITGELFF.

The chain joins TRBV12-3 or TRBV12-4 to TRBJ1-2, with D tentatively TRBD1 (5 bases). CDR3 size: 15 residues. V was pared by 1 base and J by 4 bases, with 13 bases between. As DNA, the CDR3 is TGTGCCAGCAGTTTAGTCCCTACGGGGGGCTATGGCTACACCTTC. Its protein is CASSLVPTGGYGYTF.

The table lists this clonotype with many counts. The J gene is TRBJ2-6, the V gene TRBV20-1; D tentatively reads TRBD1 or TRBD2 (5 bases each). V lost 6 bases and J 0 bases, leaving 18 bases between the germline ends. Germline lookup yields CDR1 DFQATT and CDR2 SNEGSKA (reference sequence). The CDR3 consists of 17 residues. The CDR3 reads CSAREGTGVSGANVLTF. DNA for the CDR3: TGCAGTGCCCGAGAGGGGACGGGCGTCTCTGGGGCCAACGTCCTGACTTTC.

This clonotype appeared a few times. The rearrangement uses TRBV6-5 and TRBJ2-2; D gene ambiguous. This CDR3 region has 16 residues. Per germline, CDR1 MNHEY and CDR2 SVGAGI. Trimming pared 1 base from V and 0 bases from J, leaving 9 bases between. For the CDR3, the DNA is TGTGCCAGCAGTTACTTTGCGCCGCCGAACACCGGGGAGCTGTTTTTT. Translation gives CASSYFAPPNTGELFF.

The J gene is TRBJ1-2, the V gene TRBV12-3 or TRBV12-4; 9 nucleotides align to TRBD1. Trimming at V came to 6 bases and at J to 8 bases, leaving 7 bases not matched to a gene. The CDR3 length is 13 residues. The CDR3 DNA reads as TGTGCCAGCAGCAGGACAGGGGTTGACGGCTACACCTTC. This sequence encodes CASSRTGVDGYTF.

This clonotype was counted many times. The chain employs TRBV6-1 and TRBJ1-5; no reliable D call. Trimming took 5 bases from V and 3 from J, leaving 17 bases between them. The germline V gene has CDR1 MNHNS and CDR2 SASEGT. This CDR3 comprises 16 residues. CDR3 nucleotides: TGTGCCAGCAGTCGGTGGGTCGGGGATATCAATCAGCCCCAGCATTTT. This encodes CASSRWVGDINQPQHF.

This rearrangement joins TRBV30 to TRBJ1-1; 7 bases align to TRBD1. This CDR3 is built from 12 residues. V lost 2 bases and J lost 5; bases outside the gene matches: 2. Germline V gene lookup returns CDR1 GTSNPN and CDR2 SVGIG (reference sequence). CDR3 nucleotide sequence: TGTGCCTGGAGTAGGGGGCGGACTGAAGCTTTCTTT. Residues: CAWSRGRTEAFF.

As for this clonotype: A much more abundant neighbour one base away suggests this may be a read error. The CDR3, as DNA: TGTGCCAGCAGTCGCAACCGGGACCCCAATCAGCCCCAGCTTTTT. This encodes CASSRNRDPNQPQLF. The chain couples TRBV3-1 to TRBJ1-5; a possible D gene is TRBD1 (5 bases). The CDR3 runs 15 residues. Germline CDR1 is LGHDT and CDR2 is YNNKEL (reference sequence).

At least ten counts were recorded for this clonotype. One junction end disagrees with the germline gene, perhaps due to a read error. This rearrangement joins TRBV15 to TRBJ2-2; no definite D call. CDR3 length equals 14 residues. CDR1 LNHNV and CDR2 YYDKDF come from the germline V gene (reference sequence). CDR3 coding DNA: TGTGCCACCAGCGGAGATCGGTACACCGGGGAGCTGTTTTTT. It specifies CATSGDRYTGELFF. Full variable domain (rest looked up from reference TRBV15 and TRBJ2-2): DAMVIQNPRYQVTQFGKPVTLSCSQTLNHNVMYWYQQKSSQAPKLLFHYYDKDFNNEADTPDNFQSRRPNTSFCFLDIRSPGLGDTAMYLCATSGDRYTGELFFGEGSRLTVL.

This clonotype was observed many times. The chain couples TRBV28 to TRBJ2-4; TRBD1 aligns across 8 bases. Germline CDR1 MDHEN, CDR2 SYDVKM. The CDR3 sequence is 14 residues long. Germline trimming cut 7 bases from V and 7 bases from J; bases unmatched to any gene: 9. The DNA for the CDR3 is TGTGCCAGCACCACCACAGGGGGGTTCAACATTCAGTACTTC. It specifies CASTTTGGFNIQYF.

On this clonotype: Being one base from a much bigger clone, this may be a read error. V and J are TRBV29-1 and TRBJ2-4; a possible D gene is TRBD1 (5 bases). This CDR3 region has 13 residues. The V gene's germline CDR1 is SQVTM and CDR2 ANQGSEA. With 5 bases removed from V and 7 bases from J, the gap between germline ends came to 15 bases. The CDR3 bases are TGCAGCGTTTACGGACATTCTGGGAACATTCAGTACTTC. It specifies CSVYGHSGNIQYF.

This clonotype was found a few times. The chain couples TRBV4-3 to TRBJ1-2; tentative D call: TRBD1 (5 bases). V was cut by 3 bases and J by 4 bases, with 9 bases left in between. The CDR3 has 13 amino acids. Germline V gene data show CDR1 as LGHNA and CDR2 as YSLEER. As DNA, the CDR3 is TGCGCCAGCAGCCAGCCAGGGATCTATGGCTACACCTTC. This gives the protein CASSQPGIYGYTF.